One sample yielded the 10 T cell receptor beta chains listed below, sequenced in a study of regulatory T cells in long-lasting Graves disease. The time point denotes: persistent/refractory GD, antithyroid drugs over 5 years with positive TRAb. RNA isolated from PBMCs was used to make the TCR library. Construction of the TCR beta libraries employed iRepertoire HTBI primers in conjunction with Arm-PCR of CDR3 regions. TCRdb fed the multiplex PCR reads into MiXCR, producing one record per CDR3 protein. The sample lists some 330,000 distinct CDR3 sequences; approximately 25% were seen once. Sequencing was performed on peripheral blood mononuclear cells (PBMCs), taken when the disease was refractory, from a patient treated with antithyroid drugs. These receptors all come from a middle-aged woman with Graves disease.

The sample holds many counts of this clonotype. The CDR3 DNA reads TGTGCCAGCAGCGCTTATTCGTGGCGGATTAATTCACCCCTCCACTTT. Protein sequence: CASSAYSWRINSPLHF. The J gene is TRBJ1-6, the V gene TRBV28; D unclear. The ends were cut back, 6 bases at V and 6 bases at J, with 18 bases in the middle. This CDR3 has 16 residues. From germline, CDR1 is MDHEN and CDR2 SYDVKM. The variable domain in full, with the rest retrieved from reference TRBV28 and TRBJ1-6, is DVKVTQSSRYLVKRTGEKVFLECVQDMDHENMFWYRQDPGLGLRLIYFSYDVKMKEKGDIPEGYSVSREKKERFSLILESASTNQTSMYLCASSAYSWRINSPLHFGNGTRLTVT.

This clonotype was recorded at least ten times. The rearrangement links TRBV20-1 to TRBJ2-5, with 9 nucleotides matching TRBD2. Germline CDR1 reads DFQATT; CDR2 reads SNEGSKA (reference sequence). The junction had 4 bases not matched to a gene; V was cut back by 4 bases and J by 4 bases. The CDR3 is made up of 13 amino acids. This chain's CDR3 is CSAKLAGVETQYF. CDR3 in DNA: TGCAGTGCTAAGTTAGCGGGAGTAGAGACCCAGTACTTC.

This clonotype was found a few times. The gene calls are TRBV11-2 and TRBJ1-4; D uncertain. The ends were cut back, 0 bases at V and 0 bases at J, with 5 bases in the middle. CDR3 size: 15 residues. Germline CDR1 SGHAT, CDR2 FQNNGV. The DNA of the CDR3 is TGTGCCAGCAGCTTAGATGCGGCAACTAATGAAAAACTGTTTTTT. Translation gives CASSLDAATNEKLFF.

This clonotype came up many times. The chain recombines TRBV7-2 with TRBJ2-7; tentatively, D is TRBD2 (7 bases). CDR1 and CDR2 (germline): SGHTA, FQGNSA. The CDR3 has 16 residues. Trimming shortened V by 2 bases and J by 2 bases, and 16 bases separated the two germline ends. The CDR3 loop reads CASSLKGGGGPYEQYF. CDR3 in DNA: TGTGCCAGCAGCTTAAAGGGGGGGGGGGGTCCCTACGAGCAGTACTTC.

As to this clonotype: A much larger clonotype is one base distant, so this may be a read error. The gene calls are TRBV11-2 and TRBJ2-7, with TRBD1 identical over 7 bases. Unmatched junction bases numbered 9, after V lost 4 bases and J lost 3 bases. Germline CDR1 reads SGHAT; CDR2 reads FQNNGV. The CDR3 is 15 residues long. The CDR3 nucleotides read TGTGCCAGCAGCTCGATACAGGGGAAAATCTACGAGCAGTACTTC. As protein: CASSSIQGKIYEQYF.

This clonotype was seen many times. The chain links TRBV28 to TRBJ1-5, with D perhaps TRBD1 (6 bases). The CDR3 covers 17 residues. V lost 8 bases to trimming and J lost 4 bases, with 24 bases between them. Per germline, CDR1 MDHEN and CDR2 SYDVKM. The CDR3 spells CASLPLQGAGWNQPQHF. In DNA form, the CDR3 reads TGTGCCAGCTTACCCTTACAGGGAGCCGGGTGGAATCAGCCCCAGCATTTT.

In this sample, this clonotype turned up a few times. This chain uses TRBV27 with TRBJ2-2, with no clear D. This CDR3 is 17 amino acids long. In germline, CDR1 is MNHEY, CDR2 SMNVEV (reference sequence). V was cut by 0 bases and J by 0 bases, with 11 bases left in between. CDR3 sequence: CASSLSIQLANTGELFF. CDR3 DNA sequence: TGTGCCAGCAGTTTATCGATACAGCTTGCGAACACCGGGGAGCTGTTTTTT.

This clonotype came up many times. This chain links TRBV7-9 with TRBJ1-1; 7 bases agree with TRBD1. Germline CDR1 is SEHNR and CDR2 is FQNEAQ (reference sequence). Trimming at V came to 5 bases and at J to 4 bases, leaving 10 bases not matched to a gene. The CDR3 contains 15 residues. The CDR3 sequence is CASSLKTGLTTEAFF. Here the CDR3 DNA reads TGTGCCAGCAGCCTGAAGACAGGGTTGACCACTGAAGCTTTCTTT.

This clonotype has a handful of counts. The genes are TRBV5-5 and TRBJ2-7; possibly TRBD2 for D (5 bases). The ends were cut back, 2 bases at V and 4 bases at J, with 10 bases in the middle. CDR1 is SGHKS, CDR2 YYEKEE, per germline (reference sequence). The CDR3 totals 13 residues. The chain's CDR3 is CASSFVEGYEQYF. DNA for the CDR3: TGTGCCAGCAGCTTTGTTGAGGGTTACGAGCAGTACTTC.

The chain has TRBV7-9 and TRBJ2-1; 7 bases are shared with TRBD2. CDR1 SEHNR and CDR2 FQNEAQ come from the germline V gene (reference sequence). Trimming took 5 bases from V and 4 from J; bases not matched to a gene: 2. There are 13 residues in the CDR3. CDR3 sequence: CASSASGYNEQFF. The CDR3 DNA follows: TGTGCCAGCAGCGCTAGCGGTTACAATGAGCAGTTCTTC. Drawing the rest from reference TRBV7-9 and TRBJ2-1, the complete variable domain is DTGVSQNPRHKITKRGQNVTFRCDPISEHNRLYWYRQTLGQGPEFLTYFQNEAQLEKSRLLSDRFSAERPKGSFSTLEIQRTEQGDSAMYLCASSASGYNEQFFGPGTRLTVL.